Detailed here is one TCR beta chain. This clone was recorded a few times. Its cognate antigen has yet to be identified. It has no much larger one-base neighbor in the sample; base qualities were not kept. Trimming removed 5 bases from V and 10 bases from J, leaving 12 bases between the germline ends. Via the germline V gene, CDR1 is MNHEY and CDR2 SVGEGT. CDR3 length: 13 amino acids, cysteine to phenylalanine. CDR3 DNA only is kept here, 39 bases in frame from base 1. Collaborating institutions collected whole blood in K2EDTA tubes following their own protocols. Collaborator samples were shipped for TCRbeta analysis as frozen whole blood, isolated PBMCs, or DNA extracted from either sample type. This specimen belongs to a study of blood T cell repertoires in COVID-19 (TCRdb year 2020). For context, the study as a whole: Samples covering the acute and convalescent phases of COVID-19 were provided by collaborators in the United States, Italy and Spain. The material from the prospective study consisted of cDNA or gDNA derived from T cells, B-cell-depleted T cells, or PBMCs. HLA class I and class II types, where available, came from metadata supplied by the sample provider rather than from assay-based typing. The dataset comprised deeply sampled blood TCRbeta repertoires from subjects exposed to, actively infected with, or recovered from COVID-19. Samples were obtained from the ongoing ImmuneRACE study (first 160 participants) and from about 1,300 subjects provided by 6 global collaborators. The repertoires were released in a freely available public database meant as a resource for research on the immune response to SARS-CoV-2. A de-identified subject ID, COVID-19 status, age in years and sex were almost always included in the sample metadata.

Paper-wide results and their limitations: The amount of clinical and demographic metadata varied by source and participant and was provided uncurated.

TCRbeta CDR3 regions were amplified from genomic DNA by means of the immunoSEQ Assay, a bias-controlled multiplex PCR. Per the source publication's procedure: The number of nucleated cells in each sample was estimated from the amplification of reference gene primers within the assay. To quantify the absolute abundance of each unique TCRbeta CDR3 rearrangement, sequence reads were collapsed and filtered. For each sample, productive Simpson clonality was calculated by taking the square root of Simpson's diversity index across productive rearrangements. The table comes from immuneACCESS by way of TCRdb, which keeps in-frame sequences with V and J called. Part of the clones is missing from these tables; in studies checked, under half for an unresolved V gene and the rest for unknown reasons. V, J and clone size reflect that table, while D and trimming were determined from the DNA. In this sample the table shows around 340,000 clones, around 88% of which occur a single time. The ten largest clones add up to under 3% of the sample.

The clonotype comes from a young man with active or convalescent COVID-19. The sample consisted of peripheral blood. The chain was built from TRBV6-2 or TRBV6-3 and TRBJ1-6; too little of a D gene remains to name it. The CDR3 protein is CASSDWEGSPLHF. The nucleotide sequence is TGTGCCAGCAGTGACTGGGAGGGATCACCCCTCCACTTT.